The present TCR beta chain was sequenced within a study of blood T cell repertoires in COVID-19. Study at large: Acute and convalescent COVID-19 specimens originated in the United States, Italy and Spain. PBMCs, B-cell-depleted T cells, or T cells were the source of the cDNA or gDNA that made up the material.

This CDR3 has 12 amino acids. The germline CDR1 and CDR2 sequences are ENHRY and SYGVKD. Deletions cut 6 bases from V and 3 bases from J, with 9 bases between. Authors' analysis steps: Reference gene primer amplification yielded estimated nucleated cell counts. The method was immunoSEQ multiplex PCR; TCRdb's version includes in-frame clones alone and lacks a portion of them. V, J and clone size reflect that table, while D and trimming were determined from the DNA. The sample records approximately 290,000 clones, 75% to 90% being singletons. This clonotype was obtained from a man between 18 and 29 years old with active or convalescent COVID-19. Sequenced: peripheral blood. The rearrangement uses TRBV10-3 and TRBJ2-7, with D possibly matching TRBD1 (5 bases). CDR3 sequence (DNA): TGTGCCATCAGGGGTGACAGCTACGAGCAGTACTTC. Its protein product is CAIRGDSYEQYF.